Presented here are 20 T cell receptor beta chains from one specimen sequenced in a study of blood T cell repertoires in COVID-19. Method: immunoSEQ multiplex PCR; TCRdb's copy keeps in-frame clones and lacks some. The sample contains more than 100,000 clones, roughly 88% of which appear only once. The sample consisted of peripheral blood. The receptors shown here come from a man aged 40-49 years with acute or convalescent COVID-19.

The CDR3 region has the DNA TGTGCCAGCAGCCAAGACCCGGGGATTAATGAAAAACTGTTTTTT. It codes for CASSQDPGINEKLFF. V is TRBV14 and J is TRBJ1-4, with D unclear. Trimming left V 0 bases short and J 4 bases short, with 9 bases between. Germline CDR1 and CDR2: SGHDN and FVKESK. CDR3 length: 15 residues.

This CDR3 is CASSLGWGSGSYNEQFF. For the CDR3, the DNA is TGTGCCAGCAGCTTAGGGTGGGGTAGCGGCTCCTACAATGAGCAGTTCTTC. This chain joins TRBV11-2 and TRBJ2-1, with D maybe TRBD2 (6 bases). Germline V gene lookup returns CDR1 SGHAT and CDR2 FQNNGV. The CDR3 loop spans 17 amino acids. V was trimmed by 1 base and J by 0 bases, leaving 13 bases between them.

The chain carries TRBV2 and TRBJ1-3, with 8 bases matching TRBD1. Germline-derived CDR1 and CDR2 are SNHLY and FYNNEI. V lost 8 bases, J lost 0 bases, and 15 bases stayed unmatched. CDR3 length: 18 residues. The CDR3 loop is CASRGQGRIISSGNTIYF. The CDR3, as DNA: TGTGCCAGCCGCGGACAGGGAAGAATTATAAGCTCTGGAAACACCATATATTTT.

The CDR3 loop reads CASTRPPGREETQYF. The CDR3 DNA reads as TGTGCCAGCACTCGACCCCCTGGGAGAGAAGAGACCCAGTACTTC. The chain couples TRBV2 to TRBJ2-5; possibly TRBD2 for D (5 bases). V lost 7 bases to trimming and J lost 3 bases, with 18 bases between them. The CDR3 is 15 amino acids. The germline V gene encodes CDR1 SNHLY and CDR2 FYNNEI.

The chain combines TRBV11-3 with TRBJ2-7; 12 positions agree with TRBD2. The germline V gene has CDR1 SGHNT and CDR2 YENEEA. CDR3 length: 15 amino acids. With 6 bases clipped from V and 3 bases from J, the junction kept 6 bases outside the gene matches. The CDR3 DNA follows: TGTGCCAGCAGTTTGACTAGCGGGGGCCGCTACGAGCAGTACTTC. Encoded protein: CASSLTSGGRYEQYF.

CDR3 sequence: CASSRGHNNEQFF. The CDR3 DNA sequence: TGCGCCAGCAGCAGGGGACACAACAATGAGCAGTTCTTC. The chain links TRBV5-1 to TRBJ2-1, with D possibly being TRBD1 (6 bases). The CDR3 loop spans 13 amino acids. Trimming cost V 4 bases and J 5 bases, with 10 bases left between them. CDR1 and CDR2 (germline): SGHRS, YFSETQ.

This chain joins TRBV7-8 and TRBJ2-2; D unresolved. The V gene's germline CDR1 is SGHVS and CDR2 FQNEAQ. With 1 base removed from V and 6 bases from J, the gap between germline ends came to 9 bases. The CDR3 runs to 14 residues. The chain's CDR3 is CASSLGWSAGELFF. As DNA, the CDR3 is TGTGCCAGCAGCTTAGGGTGGTCGGCCGGGGAGCTGTTTTTT.

The CDR3 sequence is CAWSQGRGGRTEAFF. DNA of the CDR3: TGTGCCTGGAGTCAAGGGAGAGGGGGCCGGACTGAAGCTTTCTTT. This sequence joins TRBV30 and TRBJ1-1, with TRBD1 matching 7 bases. The CDR3 totals 15 residues. Trimming at V came to 2 bases and at J to 5 bases, leaving 11 bases not matched to a gene. The V gene's germline CDR1 is GTSNPN and CDR2 SVGIG (reference sequence).

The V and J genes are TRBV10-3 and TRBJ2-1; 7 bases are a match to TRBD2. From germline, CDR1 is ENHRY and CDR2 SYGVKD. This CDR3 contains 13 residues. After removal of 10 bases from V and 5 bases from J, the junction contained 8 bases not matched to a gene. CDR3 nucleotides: TGTGCCACAGGACTAGAGGCCCACAATGAGCAGTTCTTC. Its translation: CATGLEAHNEQFF.

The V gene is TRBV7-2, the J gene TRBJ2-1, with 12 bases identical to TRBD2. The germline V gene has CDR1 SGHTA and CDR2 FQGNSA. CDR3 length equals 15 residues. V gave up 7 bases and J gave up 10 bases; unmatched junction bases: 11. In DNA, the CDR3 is TGTGCCAGCAAGGCTAGCGGGGGGGGAGATAGAGAGCAGTTCTTC. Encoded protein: CASKASGGGDREQFF.

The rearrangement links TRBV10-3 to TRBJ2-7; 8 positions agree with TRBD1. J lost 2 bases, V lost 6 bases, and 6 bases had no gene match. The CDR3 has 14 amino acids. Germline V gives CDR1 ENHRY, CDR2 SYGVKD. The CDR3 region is CAIRSDRAAYEQYF. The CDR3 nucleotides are TGTGCCATCAGATCGGACAGGGCTGCCTACGAGCAGTACTTC.

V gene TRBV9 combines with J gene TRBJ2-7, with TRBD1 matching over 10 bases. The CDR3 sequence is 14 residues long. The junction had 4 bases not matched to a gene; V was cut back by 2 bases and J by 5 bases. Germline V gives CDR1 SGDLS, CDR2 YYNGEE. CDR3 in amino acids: CASSVDRGRDEQYF. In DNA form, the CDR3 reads TGTGCCAGCAGCGTGGACAGGGGGAGGGACGAGCAGTACTTC.

The CDR3, as DNA: TGTGCCAGCAGCCCCTGGACTAGCGGGACGGAGACCCAGTACTTC. It yields the protein CASSPWTSGTETQYF. The rearrangement joins TRBV5-5 to TRBJ2-5, with 12 bases that match TRBD2. The V and J ends lost 4 bases and 5 bases, in that order; junction bases with no gene match: 6. There are 15 residues in the CDR3. Germline CDR1 reads SGHKS; CDR2 reads YYEKEE (reference sequence).

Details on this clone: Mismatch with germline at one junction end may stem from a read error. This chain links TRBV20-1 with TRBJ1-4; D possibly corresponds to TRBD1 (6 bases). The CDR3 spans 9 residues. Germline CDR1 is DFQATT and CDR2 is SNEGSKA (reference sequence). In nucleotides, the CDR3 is TGCAGTGCTAGAGGCACAGGGCGGTTT. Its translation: CSARGTGRF.

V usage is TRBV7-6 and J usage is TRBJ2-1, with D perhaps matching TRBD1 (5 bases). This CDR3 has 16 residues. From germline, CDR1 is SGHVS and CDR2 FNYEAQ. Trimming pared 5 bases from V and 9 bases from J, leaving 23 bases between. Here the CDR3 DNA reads TGTGCCAGCAGCCGAGGTGGTTCTTCCCCTAGGGGTGAGCAGTTCTTC. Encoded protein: CASSRGGSSPRGEQFF.

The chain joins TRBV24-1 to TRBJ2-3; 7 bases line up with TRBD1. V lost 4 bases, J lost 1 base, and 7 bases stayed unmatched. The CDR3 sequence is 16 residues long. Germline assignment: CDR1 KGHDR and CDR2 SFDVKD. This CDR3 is CATSESTGKGTDTQYF. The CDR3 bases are TGTGCCACCAGTGAGTCGACAGGGAAGGGCACAGATACGCAGTATTTT.

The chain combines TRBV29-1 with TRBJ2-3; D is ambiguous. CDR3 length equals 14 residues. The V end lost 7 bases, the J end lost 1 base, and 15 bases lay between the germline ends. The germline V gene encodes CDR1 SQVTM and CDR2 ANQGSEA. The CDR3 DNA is TGCAGCGGCGGTTCCCCCTTTGGCACAGATACGCAGTATTTT. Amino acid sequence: CSGGSPFGTDTQYF.

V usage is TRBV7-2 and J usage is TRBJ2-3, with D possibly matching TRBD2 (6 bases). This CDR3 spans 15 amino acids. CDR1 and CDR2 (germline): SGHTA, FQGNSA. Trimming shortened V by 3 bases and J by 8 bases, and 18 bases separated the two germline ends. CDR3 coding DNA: TGTGCCAGCAGCTTGACGGTGACCTCCGGGGGTACGCAGTATTTT. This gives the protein CASSLTVTSGGTQYF. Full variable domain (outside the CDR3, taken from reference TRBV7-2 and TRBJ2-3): GAGVSQSPSNKVTEKGKDVELRCDPISGHTALYWYRQSLGQGLEFLIYFQGNSAPDKSGLPSDRFSAERTGGSVSTLTIQRTQQEDSAVYLCASSLTVTSGGTQYFGPGTRLTVL.

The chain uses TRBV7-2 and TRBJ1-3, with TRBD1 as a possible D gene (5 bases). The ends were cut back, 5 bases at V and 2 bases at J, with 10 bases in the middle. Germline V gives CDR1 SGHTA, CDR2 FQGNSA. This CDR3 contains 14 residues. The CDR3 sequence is CASSPGGAGNTIYF. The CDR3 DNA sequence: TGTGCCAGCAGCCCTGGGGGGGCTGGAAACACCATATATTTT.

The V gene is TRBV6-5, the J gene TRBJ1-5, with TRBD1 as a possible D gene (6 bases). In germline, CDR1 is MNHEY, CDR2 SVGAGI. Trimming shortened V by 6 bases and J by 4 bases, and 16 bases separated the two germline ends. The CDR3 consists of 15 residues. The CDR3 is CASRVPGTPNQPQHF. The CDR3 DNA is TGTGCCAGCAGGGTCCCAGGGACACCTAATCAGCCCCAGCATTTT.